This T cell receptor (beta chain) emerged from a study of T cells in localized non-small cell lung cancer (dated by TCRdb to about 2020). Notes on the research overall: The study analyzed T cell repertoires of about 230 early-stage NSCLC patients, comparing tumors and uninvolved tumor-adjacent lungs. The cohort comprised under 250 treatment-naïve NSCLC patients with resected, localized lung tumors. A mean age of around 66 years was recorded for the NSCLC patients, of whom approximately 130 were male and some 100 were female. The paper's findings and limits, for the study overall: Of the top 100 tumor clones, a median of roughly 53 were detected in paired uninvolved adjacent lung; around 30 were also among that lung's top 100. Multi-region tumor sequencing was not performed, so intratumor heterogeneity could not be excluded. Higher T cell density in blood was associated with longer overall survival, whereas higher clonality in adjacent lung was associated with shorter survival. Because of the exploratory design, TCR variables were selected using unadjusted p-values without false-discovery rate correction. The highest T cell clonality was observed in uninvolved tumor-adjacent lung, where clonality exceeded that of tumor, suggesting that antigenic responses were more focused in uninvolved tumor-adjacent lung.

TCR beta CDR3 regions were sequenced from DNA using the immunoSEQ Assay. Per the source publication's procedure: T cell density was computed as TCR beta template counts normalized to usable DNA estimated by amplifying housekeeping genes. Richness was estimated using the preseqR package, with extrapolation to 400,000 templates for PBMC samples and to 120,000 templates for tissue samples. Clonality was defined as one minus Pielou's evenness. Differential abundance testing on productive amino-acid clonotypes, with a minimum total count of 5 and an alpha of 0.1, was used to identify tissue-enriched TCRs. The Jaccard Index and the Morisita Overlap Index were used to quantify repertoire overlap between compartments. GLIPH grouped TCR beta CDR3s together with public tetramer-defined viral CDR3s, and a viral motif had to include at least three viral sequences and show V-gene enrichment. Sourced from immuneACCESS, this table was stored by TCRdb with only in-frame sequences that have V and J called. A share of the clones is absent; for the studies checked, an unresolved V gene accounts for under half, and the remainder has no known explanation. V and J calls and clone size follow that table, whereas D and trimming were derived from the DNA. The sample has some 30,000 clones on record, around 90% of them singletons. Of the sample, 17% is held by the ten largest clones.

The CDR3 contains 13 residues, cysteine and phenylalanine counted. Just CDR3 DNA is preserved here, 39 bases in frame from base 1. CDR1 and CDR2 were assigned from the germline V gene (reference sequence) as SEHNR and FQNEAQ. The junction shows trimming of 11 bases on V and 0 bases on J, and the gene matches do not reach 4 bases of it. At diagnosis, tumor, uninvolved tumor-adjacent lung and peripheral blood were collected and then preserved as a mix of FFPE and fresh-frozen material. For TCR repertoire profiling, blood samples were analyzed in the form of peripheral blood mononuclear cells. Comment on this clone: Its antigen is not yet known. No base quality information exists; no much larger clone differs at one position.

The sequences come from peripheral blood mononuclear cells, collected before any cancer treatment. The chain couples TRBV7-9 to TRBJ2-1; TRBD2 aligns with 7 central bases. The clonotype comes from a man between 40 and 70 years old with stage III lung adenocarcinoma. For the CDR3, the sequence is CAFGGISYNEQFF. The DNA is TGTGCCTTCGGGGGGATCTCCTACAATGAGCAGTTCTTC.